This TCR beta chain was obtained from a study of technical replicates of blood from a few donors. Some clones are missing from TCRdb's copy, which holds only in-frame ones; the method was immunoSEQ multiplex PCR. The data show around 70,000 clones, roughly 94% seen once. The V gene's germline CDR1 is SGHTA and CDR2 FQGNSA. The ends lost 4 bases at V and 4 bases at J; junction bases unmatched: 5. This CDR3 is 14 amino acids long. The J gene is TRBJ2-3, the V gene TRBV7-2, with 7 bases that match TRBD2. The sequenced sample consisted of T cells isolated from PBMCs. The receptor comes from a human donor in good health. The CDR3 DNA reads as TGTGCCAGCAGCTCGCGACTAGCCGCAGATACGCAGTATTTT. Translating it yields CASSSRLAADTQYF. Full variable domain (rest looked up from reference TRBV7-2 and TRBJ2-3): GAGVSQSPSNKVTEKGKDVELRCDPISGHTALYWYRQSLGQGLEFLIYFQGNSAPDKSGLPSDRFSAERTGGSVSTLTIQRTQQEDSAVYLCASSSRLAADTQYFGPGTRLTVL.